A selection of T cell receptor beta chains follows, all from one sample in a study of cytomegalovirus exposure and HLA in healthy donors. Assay: immunoSEQ multiplex PCR; the TCRdb copy retains only in-frame clones and omits some. The sample records around 150,000 clones, around 80% being singletons. Specimen: PBMCs. The origin of the receptors is a middle-aged man in good health and CMV-seronegative. CDR3s include the opening cysteine and the closing phenylalanine or tryptophan. The D gene is left open where the match is weak. Some rows have no size entry. The others give once, few or many, or a class for an expanded clone.

J: TRBJ2-3; D: NA; size: NA; V: TRBV6-1; DNA: TGTGCCAGCAGTGAAAACGGGGTTACGGTAGATACGCAGTATTTT; CDR3: CASSENGVTVDTQYF
J: TRBJ1-5; D: TRBD1; size: NA; V: TRBV30; DNA: TGTGCCTGGAGCCTAACAGGGGCAAGCAATCAGCCCCAGCATTTT; CDR3: CAWSLTGASNQPQHF
J: TRBJ2-3; D: NA; size: NA; V: TRBV4-2; DNA: TGTGCCAGCAGCCAAGATTCCCAGGGGTGGACTAGCACAGATACGCAGTATTTT; CDR3: CASSQDSQGWTSTDTQYF
J: TRBJ2-7; D: TRBD1; size: NA; V: TRBV27; DNA: TGTGCCAGCAGTTCCACGACAGGGGGCTCCTACGAGCAGTACTTC; CDR3: CASSSTTGGSYEQYF
J: TRBJ2-7; D: TRBD1; size: NA; V: TRBV5-4; DNA: TGTGCCAGCAGCCCAGACAGGGCCCCCTACGAGCAGTACTTC; CDR3: CASSPDRAPYEQYF
J: TRBJ2-6; D: NA; size: NA; V: TRBV2; DNA: TGTGCCAGCAGTGAATGGTCTGGGGCCAACGGCCTGACTTTC; CDR3: CASSEWSGANGLTF
J: TRBJ2-4; D: NA; size: once; V: TRBV4-1; DNA: TGCGCCAGCAGCCAGACCCAGGGGTCGGGCATTCAGTACTTC; CDR3: CASSQTQGSGIQYF
J: TRBJ2-6; D: TRBD1; size: NA; V: TRBV28; DNA: TGTGCCAGCAGCAACGCCGGGACAGGGCTCTCTGGGGCCAACGTCCTGACTTTC; CDR3: CASSNAGTGLSGANVLTF
J: TRBJ1-2; D: TRBD1; size: NA; V: TRBV6-5; DNA: TGTGCCAGCATCATACGACAGGGGCTGCATGGCTACACCTTC; CDR3: CASIIRQGLHGYTF
J: TRBJ2-1; D: TRBD2; size: NA; V: TRBV7-2; DNA: TGTGCCAGCACCCTGGTCACTAGCGGGAGCAATGAGCAGTTCTTC; CDR3: CASTLVTSGSNEQFF
J: TRBJ1-1; D: TRBD1; size: NA; V: TRBV20-1; DNA: TGCAGTGCTAGGGAACAGGGGAGAGCTTTCTTT; CDR3: CSAREQGRAFF
J: TRBJ1-3; D: TRBD1; size: NA; V: TRBV6-1; DNA: TGTGCCAGCAGCACGACAGGGACTGGAAACACCATATATTTT; CDR3: CASSTTGTGNTIYF
J: TRBJ2-5; D: NA; size: NA; V: TRBV7-9; DNA: TGTGCCAGCAGCCGGATGGGGGGAGGAGTGTCGGAGACCCAGTACTTC; CDR3: CASSRMGGGVSETQYF
J: TRBJ2-6; D: NA; size: NA; V: TRBV19; DNA: TGTGCCAGTAGTATAGAACATCACTCTGGGGCCAACGTCCTGACTTTC; CDR3: CASSIEHHSGANVLTF
J: TRBJ2-7; D: TRBD2; size: NA; V: TRBV27; DNA: TGTGCCAGCAGTTTATCGTGGCGAGGGACTAACTACGAGCAGTACTTC; CDR3: CASSLSWRGTNYEQYF
J: TRBJ2-1; D: NA; size: NA; V: TRBV19; DNA: TGTGCCAGTAGTATAGAGGCGGGACCGATTTACAATGAGCAGTTCTTC; CDR3: CASSIEAGPIYNEQFF
J: TRBJ1-1; D: NA; size: NA; V: TRBV27; DNA: TGTGCCAGCAGTAGAGCAGGGATCCCTGAAGCTTTCTTT; CDR3: CASSRAGIPEAFF
J: TRBJ2-2; D: TRBD2; size: NA; V: TRBV6-5; DNA: TGTGCCAGCAGTTACCCGCGGGAGGCGTCCGGGGAGCTGTTTTTT; CDR3: CASSYPREASGELFF
J: TRBJ1-4; D: TRBD1; size: NA; V: TRBV6-6; DNA: TGTGCCAGCATTCGGACAGGGGGGGTACCTAATGAAAAACTGTTTTTT; CDR3: CASIRTGGVPNEKLFF